The 19 T cell receptor beta chains listed next were all sequenced from one sample in a study of CD8 T cells in Susac syndrome (dated by TCRdb to the late 2010s). Libraries were prepared through the immunoSEQ multiplex PCR assay. RNA was extracted using the RNeasy kit, and about 0.45 to 1 microgram was reverse transcribed with random hexamers. Starting from the raw public reads, TCRdb applied fastp trimming at Q25, assembled clones with MiXCR and retained in-frame beta chains. Entries are consolidated by CDR3 protein sequence, retaining the most common genes and DNA. Across this sample there are 50,000 to 55,000 distinct CDR3 sequences, with approximately 95% seen only once. The ten largest clones capture less than 0.9% of the sample. Source material: CD8+ T cells from PBMCs. The receptors originated from a human donor with Susac syndrome.

The chain has TRBV27 and TRBJ1-5; D unresolved. V lost 4 bases, J lost 3 bases, and 10 bases lay in between. The CDR3 sequence is 14 residues long. Germline CDR1 is MNHEY and CDR2 is SMNVEV (reference sequence). The CDR3 DNA is TGTGCCAGCAGTTCTTTGATTTCCAATCAGCCCCAGCATTTT. Its translation is CASSSLISNQPQHF.

This chain uses TRBV3-1 with TRBJ2-6, with D uncertain. Germline V gene sequence: CDR1 LGHDT, CDR2 YNNKEL (reference sequence). V dropped 3 bases and J dropped 0 bases, with 18 bases sitting between them. This CDR3 is built from 19 residues. This CDR3 is CASSHNSWFLTSGANVLTF. The DNA for the CDR3 is TGTGCCAGCAGCCATAACTCGTGGTTCTTAACCTCTGGGGCCAACGTCCTGACTTTC.

The chain has TRBV6-6 and TRBJ1-4; possibly TRBD1 for D (5 bases). The CDR3 contains 11 residues. V lost 3 bases and J 14 bases, leaving 10 bases between the germline ends. Germline V gives CDR1 MNHNY, CDR2 SVGAGI (reference sequence). DNA for the CDR3: TGTGCCAGCAGTTATGGAGGGGACCTGTTTTTT. As protein: CASSYGGDLFF.

The chain links TRBV12-3 or TRBV12-4 to TRBJ2-1, with D perhaps matching TRBD2 (7 bases). CDR3 size: 14 residues. The germline V and J ends were trimmed by 3 bases and 6 bases, with 12 bases remaining between them. CDR3 residues: CASSFGGAGNEQFF. The CDR3 DNA follows: TGTGCCAGCAGTTTTGGGGGGGCTGGCAATGAGCAGTTCTTC.

The rearrangement uses TRBV4-3 and TRBJ2-7; no clear D gene. Germline CDR1 LGHNA, CDR2 YSLEER. Trimming removed 2 bases from V and 4 bases from J, with 12 bases in between. The CDR3 contains 14 residues. This CDR3 is CASSQRYGSYEQYF. In DNA form, the CDR3 reads TGCGCCAGCAGCCAAAGGTACGGGTCGTACGAGCAGTACTTC.

V gene TRBV20-1 combines with J gene TRBJ2-2; TRBD2 matches at 7 bases. This CDR3 is 15 amino acids long. Unmatched junction bases numbered 6, after V lost 2 bases and J lost 3 bases. CDR1 and CDR2 from the germline V gene are DFQATT and SNEGSKA (reference sequence). CDR3: CSARTGTTYTGELFF. CDR3 bases: TGCAGTGCTAGAACCGGGACTACCTACACCGGGGAGCTGTTTTTT.

The chain uses TRBV11-1 and TRBJ1-5, with D uncertain. Trimming took off 8 bases at V and 5 bases at J, with 10 bases between the two ends. Looked up from germline, CDR1 is SGHAT and CDR2 is FQDESV (reference sequence). The CDR3 contains 12 residues. Here the CDR3 reads CASLDPYQPQHF. In DNA, the CDR3 is TGTGCCAGCCTCGACCCTTATCAGCCCCAGCATTTT.

The chain uses TRBV9 and TRBJ1-5; possibly TRBD1 for D (5 bases). CDR3 length: 14 amino acids. Deletions cut 0 bases from V and 3 bases from J, with 7 bases between. Germline CDR1 is SGDLS and CDR2 is YYNGEE. In DNA, the CDR3 is TGTGCCAGCAGCGTAGGGGGCCTCAATCAGCCCCAGCATTTT. It is translated as CASSVGGLNQPQHF.

CDR3 amino acids: CASLGGQIYGYTF. Here the CDR3 DNA reads TGTGCCAGCCTCGGGGGACAGATCTATGGCTACACCTTC. The V gene is TRBV28, the J gene TRBJ1-2; 7 positions match TRBD1. The CDR3 has 13 residues. Trimming removed 8 bases from V and 4 bases from J; junction bases left unmatched: 7. Germline V CDR1 and CDR2: MDHEN, SYDVKM.

The chain links TRBV7-8 to TRBJ2-3; 8 nucleotides match TRBD2. Germline V lookup: CDR1 SGHVS, CDR2 FQNEAQ. The junction had 17 bases not matched to a gene; V was cut back by 6 bases and J by 3 bases. The CDR3 runs to 18 residues. The CDR3 is CASSFAQLPGLVTDTQYF. The CDR3 bases are TGTGCCAGCAGTTTCGCCCAACTCCCGGGACTAGTTACAGATACGCAGTATTTT.

The chain joins TRBV7-6 to TRBJ2-5; perhaps TRBD2 as D (6 bases). Germline CDR1 reads SGHVS; CDR2 reads FNYEAQ. The CDR3 extends over 13 amino acids. Trimming cost V 10 bases and J 4 bases, with 16 bases left between them. The CDR3 sequence is CATAAGLGETQYF. The DNA for the CDR3 is TGTGCCACCGCGGCGGGGCTGGGAGAGACCCAGTACTTC.

The gene calls are TRBV30 and TRBJ2-1, with D perhaps matching TRBD2 (7 bases). V shed 3 bases and J shed 8 bases, with 14 bases lying between them. This CDR3 is 13 amino acids long. Germline assignment: CDR1 GTSNPN and CDR2 SVGIG (reference sequence). The chain's CDR3 is CAWSLGGRDEQFF. The CDR3 nucleotides are TGTGCCTGGAGCTTGGGGGGGCGCGATGAGCAGTTCTTC.

The table lists this clonotype with a count of one. This rearrangement joins TRBV30 to TRBJ1-1; D gene uncertain. CDR1 is GTSNPN, CDR2 SVGIG, per germline (reference sequence). This CDR3 has 14 amino acids. V was trimmed by 8 bases and J by 3 bases, leaving 19 bases between them. CDR3 nucleotides: TGTGCCCTCGGAGACTCAAGGACGCACACTGAAGCTTTCTTT. Translation: CALGDSRTHTEAFF.

The chain joins TRBV29-1 to TRBJ2-1, with D possibly being TRBD1 or TRBD2 (6 bases each). The CDR3 sequence is 16 residues long. Trimming removed 0 bases from V and 4 bases from J, with 16 bases in between. Germline V gene lookup returns CDR1 SQVTM and CDR2 ANQGSEA. CDR3 sequence: CSVEDRGGREYNEQFF. CDR3 coding DNA: TGCAGCGTTGAAGATCGAGGGGGGCGCGAGTACAATGAGCAGTTCTTC.

This clonotype was observed a single time. This sequence joins TRBV20-1 and TRBJ2-5; the match to TRBD2 covers 11 bases. The CDR3 spans 13 residues. Germline CDR1 DFQATT, CDR2 SNEGSKA (reference sequence). V shed 5 bases, J shed 3 bases, and the junction held 2 bases outside the gene matches. The CDR3 DNA sequence: TGCAGTGCTCAACTAGCGGGAGAAGAGACCCAGTACTTC. Encoded protein: CSAQLAGEETQYF.

The rearrangement uses TRBV20-1 and TRBJ1-1, with 7 bases identical to TRBD1. The V gene end was trimmed by 5 bases and the J gene end by 0 bases; junction bases not matched to a gene: 3. CDR1 is DFQATT, CDR2 SNEGSKA, per germline (reference sequence). The CDR3 runs 13 residues. The CDR3 sequence: CSAGDSMNTEAFF. For the CDR3, the DNA is TGCAGTGCTGGGGACAGCATGAACACTGAAGCTTTCTTT.

This chain connects TRBV30 to TRBJ1-1; perhaps TRBD1 as D (6 bases). V shed 0 bases and J shed 4 bases, with 15 bases lying between them. Germline CDR1 GTSNPN, CDR2 SVGIG (reference sequence). The CDR3 spans 15 residues. CDR3 sequence: CAWSVGASLSTEAFF. DNA of the CDR3: TGTGCCTGGAGTGTGGGGGCGTCGCTTAGCACTGAAGCTTTCTTT.

The chain combines TRBV25-1 with TRBJ2-4; 8 bases line up with TRBD2. Unmatched junction bases numbered 9, after V lost 7 bases and J lost 10 bases. CDR1 MGHDK and CDR2 SYGVNS come from the germline V gene. This CDR3 has 13 residues. The CDR3, as DNA: TGTGCCAGCAATCCATCCGGGGGGGGGATTCAGTACTTC. Its translation: CASNPSGGGIQYF. The variable domain in full, completed from reference TRBV25-1 and TRBJ2-4, reads EADIYQTPRYLVIGTGKKITLECSQTMGHDKMYWYQQDPGMELHLIHYSYGVNSTEKGDLSSESTVSRIRTEHFPLTLESARPSHTSQYLCASNPSGGGIQYFGAGTRLSVL.

The chain joins TRBV25-1 to TRBJ2-7; no reliable D call. The CDR3 extends over 11 amino acids. V dropped 8 bases and J dropped 5 bases, with 10 bases sitting between them. Germline CDR1 MGHDK, CDR2 SYGVNS. The CDR3 loop reads CASAVGNEQYF. The CDR3 region has the DNA TGTGCCAGCGCAGTAGGGAACGAGCAGTACTTC.